This record covers a single T cell receptor (beta chain). The CDR3 sequence is 13 residues long. The data stem from a study of monozygotic twins with inflammatory bowel disease. UMIs containing a 6-nucleotide sample barcode were added via template switching. TCRdb re-analyzed the 5' RACE reads; it lists each CDR3 protein once, without DNA. In all, the sample yields fewer than 550,000 distinct CDR3 sequences. The material sequenced was blood. V is TRBV12-3 or TRBV12-4 and J is TRBJ1-5. This TCR was sampled from a human donor with ulcerative colitis or Crohn's disease, or a healthy co-twin of an affected twin (not recorded which). CDR3 protein: CASSFRINQPQHF.